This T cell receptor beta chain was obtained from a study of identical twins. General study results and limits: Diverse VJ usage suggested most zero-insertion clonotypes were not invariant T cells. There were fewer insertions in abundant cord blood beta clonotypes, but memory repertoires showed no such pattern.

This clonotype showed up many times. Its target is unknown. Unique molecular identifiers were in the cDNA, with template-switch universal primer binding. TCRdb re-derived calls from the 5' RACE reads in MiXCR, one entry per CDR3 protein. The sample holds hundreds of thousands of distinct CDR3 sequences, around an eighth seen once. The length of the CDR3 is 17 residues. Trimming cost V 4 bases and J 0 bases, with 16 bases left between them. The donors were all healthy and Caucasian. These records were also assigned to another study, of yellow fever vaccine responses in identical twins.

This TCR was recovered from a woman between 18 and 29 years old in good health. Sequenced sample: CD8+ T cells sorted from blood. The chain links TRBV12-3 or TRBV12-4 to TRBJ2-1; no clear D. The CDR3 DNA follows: TGTGCCAGCAGTTCGGCGTGGACCACAAACTCCTACAATGAGCAGTTCTTC. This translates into CASSSAWTTNSYNEQFF.